The T cell receptor beta chain under discussion was sequenced for a study of cytomegalovirus exposure and HLA in healthy donors. Findings and caveats of the study: Within an earlier analysis, most TCR beta V segments proved productive either about 90% or about 30% of the time.

Turning to this clone: What it binds is unknown.

In the PCR, 60 Vbeta and 13 Jbeta primers were used. TCRdb's table, derived via immunoSEQ multiplex PCR, lists solely in-frame clones and lacks some. Of 90,000 to 120,000 clones in the sample, around 67% were seen once. The CDR3 sequence is 17 residues long. The trim removed 0 bases at V and 1 base at J, leaving 5 bases unmatched. Germline-derived CDR1 and CDR2 are LGHNA and YSLEER. The sequence was collected from a woman in her 40s in good health and CMV-seropositive. Source material: PBMCs. V usage is TRBV4-3 and J usage is TRBJ2-1; the match to TRBD2 covers 8 bases. Written as DNA, the CDR3 is TGCGCCAGCAGCCAAGATCCACGGGGGGGTTCCTACAATGAGCAGTTCTTC. The encoded protein is CASSQDPRGGSYNEQFF.